These 10 T cell receptor beta chains were sequenced from one sample in a study of graft-versus-host responses after intestinal transplantation. Sequenced by immunoSEQ multiplex PCR; TCRdb stores in-frame clones only, minus some. The sample carries 75,000 to 100,000 clones, roughly 83% recorded once. The specimen comprised PBMCs, sampled 255 days after intestinal transplant. Receptors were obtained from a human patient who received an intestinal transplant, so some T cells may come from the graft donor.

V and J are TRBV9 and TRBJ2-1; a possible D gene is TRBD2 (6 bases). Germline CDR1 reads SGDLS; CDR2 reads YYNGEE. The CDR3 is 16 amino acids. V lost 0 bases and J lost 0, with 10 bases in between. CDR3 protein: CASSVAGGSSYNEQFF. CDR3 DNA sequence: TGTGCCAGCAGCGTAGCAGGAGGGAGCTCCTACAATGAGCAGTTCTTC. Full variable domain (missing parts from reference TRBV9 and TRBJ2-1): DSGVTQTPKHLITATGQRVTLRCSPRSGDLSVYWYQQSLDQGLQFLIQYYNGEERAKGNILERFSAQQFPDLHSELNLSSLELGDSALYFCASSVAGGSSYNEQFFGPGTRLTVL.

This sequence joins TRBV29-1 and TRBJ2-1, with 11 nucleotides matching TRBD2. Germline V gene data show CDR1 as SQVTM and CDR2 as ANQGSEA. The V segment lost 7 bases and the J segment 8 bases; nucleotides outside the gene matches: 7. The CDR3 is 13 residues long. In nucleotides, the CDR3 is TGCAGCGCCTTTAGCGGGGGGGGCGATGAGCAGTTCTTC. It is translated as CSAFSGGGDEQFF.

This chain uses TRBV6-5 with TRBJ2-7, with D perhaps assigned TRBD1 or TRBD2 (5 bases each). Germline lookup yields CDR1 MNHEY and CDR2 SVGAGI. CDR3 length: 14 residues. Trimming pared 4 bases from V and 6 bases from J, leaving 16 bases between. The CDR3 loop reads CASSFGASSLEQYF. CDR3 bases: TGTGCCAGCAGTTTCGGGGCTAGTAGTCTCGAGCAGTACTTC.

V and J are TRBV5-6 and TRBJ1-6; 7 bases map to TRBD1. J was trimmed by 5 bases and V by 4 bases; bases with no gene match: 6. The CDR3 is 15 residues long. CDR1 and CDR2 (germline): SGHDT, YYEEEE. The chain's CDR3 is CASSEPGQHNSPLHF. Written as DNA, the CDR3 is TGTGCCAGCAGCGAACCGGGACAGCATAATTCACCCCTCCACTTT.

The chain couples TRBV2 to TRBJ2-6, with D possibly matching TRBD2 (6 bases). Germline CDR1 reads SNHLY; CDR2 reads FYNNEI. The CDR3 is 16 residues long. V was pared by 6 bases and J by 4 bases, with 16 bases between. CDR3 sequence reads: CASRGGPRGGANVLTF. Written as DNA, the CDR3 is TGTGCCAGCAGAGGTGGCCCACGGGGGGGGGCCAACGTCCTGACTTTC.

V gene TRBV2 combines with J gene TRBJ1-5; 7 positions agree with TRBD1. Germline V gene lookup returns CDR1 SNHLY and CDR2 FYNNEI. The CDR3 consists of 13 residues. The trim removed 9 bases at V and 6 bases at J, leaving 8 bases unmatched. The CDR3 is CASLQGKGQPQHF. DNA of the CDR3: TGTGCCAGTTTACAGGGGAAGGGTCAGCCCCAGCATTTT.

V and J are TRBV25-1 and TRBJ2-5; 10 nucleotides align to TRBD2. The CDR3 has 14 residues. Trimming at V came to 6 bases and at J to 7 bases, leaving 8 bases not matched to a gene. Germline CDR1 MGHDK, CDR2 SYGVNS. CDR3 amino acids: CASSEREGQVTQYF. The DNA for the CDR3 is TGTGCCAGCAGCGAGCGGGAGGGCCAGGTGACCCAGTACTTC.

The rearrangement uses TRBV10-2 and TRBJ1-2, with unresolved D. V was pared by 0 bases and J by 4 bases, with 15 bases between. The germline V gene has CDR1 WSHSY and CDR2 SAAADI. The CDR3 covers 16 residues. The CDR3 is CASSESRGSLFYGYTF. The CDR3 region has the DNA TGCGCCAGCAGTGAGTCCCGGGGTTCCCTATTCTATGGCTACACCTTC.

The chain joins TRBV7-8 to TRBJ2-5, with D maybe TRBD2 (5 bases). Between the trimmed V and J ends, which lost 1 base and 5 bases, there was a span of 8 bases. Per germline, CDR1 SGHVS and CDR2 FQNEAQ. The CDR3 is 13 residues long. The CDR3 region is CASSLEERETQYF. CDR3 nucleotides: TGTGCCAGCAGCTTAGAGGAGCGGGAGACCCAGTACTTC.

This chain links TRBV10-3 with TRBJ1-1; 7 bases line up with TRBD1. CDR1 is ENHRY and CDR2 is SYGVKD in the germline V gene. V shed 4 bases and J 0 bases; nucleotides not matched to a gene: 5. The CDR3 spans 15 residues. The CDR3 here is CAISGGTEMNTEAFF. Here the CDR3 DNA reads TGTGCCATCAGTGGGGGGACAGAGATGAACACTGAAGCTTTCTTT.